This TCR beta chain was found in a study of cytomegalovirus exposure and HLA in healthy donors. Study-level results: Earlier analysis found most TCR beta V segments productive about 87% or about 30% of the time.

Notes on this clone: The antigen is undetermined.

Primers for the PCR totalled 60 Vbeta and 13 Jbeta. Sequencing used immunoSEQ multiplex PCR; TCRdb keeps in-frame clones, though not all of them. The data contain over 150,000 clones, roughly 83% of them singletons. The trim removed 1 base at V and 2 bases at J, leaving 2 bases unmatched. This CDR3 is 14 amino acids long. Germline V lookup: CDR1 GTSNPN, CDR2 SVGIG (reference sequence). This clonotype was obtained from a boy younger than 10 in good health and CMV-seronegative. Input material: PBMCs. J is TRBJ2-1 and V is TRBV30; 7 nucleotides match TRBD1. The CDR3 sequence is CAWSGGQPYNEQFF. In DNA form, the CDR3 reads TGTGCCTGGAGTGGGGGACAGCCCTACAATGAGCAGTTCTTC. The whole variable domain, filled in from reference TRBV30 and TRBJ2-1, reads SQTIHQWPATLVQPVGSPLSLECTVEGTSNPNLYWYRQAAGRGLQLLFYSVGIGQISSEVPQNLSASRPQDRQFILSSKKLLLSDSGFYLCAWSGGQPYNEQFFGPGTRLTVL.